The 20 T cell receptor beta chains reported below all come from one sample, sequenced in a study of T cells of healthy individuals (dated by TCRdb to 2016 to 2018). The library was generated by 5' RACE. The listed sequencing device is Illumina MiSeq. The public sequencing data were trimmed at Q25 with fastp and processed into clonotypes with MiXCR by TCRdb, which kept only in-frame beta chains. When rows share a CDR3 protein, they turn into one entry using the most common DNA and genes. The sample table holds around 98,000 distinct CDR3 sequences, of which 17% were seen once. Around 6.5% of the sample belongs to the ten largest clones. The receptors stem from a human donor in good health.

This clonotype was seen repeatedly, ten times or more. This sequence joins TRBV11-2 and TRBJ1-6, with TRBD1 matching over 7 bases. CDR3 size: 14 residues. CDR1 and CDR2 from the germline V gene are SGHAT and FQNNGV. Unmatched junction bases numbered 0, after V lost 0 bases and J lost 7 bases. Written as DNA, the CDR3 is TGTGCCAGCAGCTTAGACAGGGGGAATTCACCCCTCCACTTT. It translates to CASSLDRGNSPLHF.

This clonotype came up a few times. CDR3 protein: CASSPSYRGREQYF. In nucleotides, the CDR3 is TGTGCCAGCAGCCCATCATACAGGGGGCGAGAGCAGTACTTC. The J gene is TRBJ2-7, the V gene TRBV3-1, with 9 positions matching TRBD1. The CDR3 totals 14 residues. J lost 7 bases, V lost 4 bases, and 8 bases had no gene match. From germline, CDR1 is LGHDT and CDR2 YNNKEL (reference sequence).

The V gene is TRBV5-1, the J gene TRBJ1-2; D unclear. Germline-derived CDR1 and CDR2 are SGHRS and YFSETQ. The CDR3 spans 13 residues. V was clipped by 0 bases and J by 4 bases, with 7 bases between them. CDR3 in DNA: TGCGCCAGCAGCTTGGCCGGGAGCTATGGCTACACCTTC. Protein product: CASSLAGSYGYTF.

This clonotype has ten or more counts. This chain connects TRBV29-1 to TRBJ2-1; 12 bases map to TRBD2. The CDR3 runs 14 residues. In germline, CDR1 is SQVTM, CDR2 ANQGSEA. V was clipped by 6 bases and J by 8 bases; unmatched bases: 8. Written as DNA, the CDR3 is TGCAGCGTACCCCTAGCGGGAGGGTGGGATGAGCAGTTCTTC. Encoded protein: CSVPLAGGWDEQFF.

This clonotype was found many times. V and J are TRBV3-1 and TRBJ2-1; D possibly corresponds to TRBD2 (6 bases). The germline V gene encodes CDR1 LGHDT and CDR2 YNNKEL (reference sequence). Trimming removed 4 bases from V and 13 bases from J, with 20 bases in between. This CDR3 is 14 amino acids long. The CDR3 DNA is TGTGCCAGCAGCCCCCGGGACGGTTTCGGGAGTCAGTTCTTC. This codes for CASSPRDGFGSQFF.

This clonotype was recorded at least ten times. J is TRBJ2-3 and V is TRBV11-1; D is ambiguous. The CDR3 is 14 residues long. Trimming left V 1 base short and J 2 bases short, with 7 bases between. Germline values: CDR1 SGHAT, CDR2 FQDESV (reference sequence). DNA for the CDR3: TGTGCCAGCAGCTTAGACAGAAACACAGATACGCAGTATTTT. Translation gives CASSLDRNTDTQYF.

J is TRBJ2-1 and V is TRBV4-3; 7 bases align to TRBD2. With V trimmed by 1 base and J by 7 bases, 13 bases remained unmatched. Germline V gives CDR1 LGHNA, CDR2 YSLEER. This CDR3 is built from 17 residues. DNA of the CDR3: TGCGCCAGCAGCCAAGGCTCCGCAGGGAGGGGTATGAATGAGCAGTTCTTC. Translated: CASSQGSAGRGMNEQFF.

The sample holds many counts of this clonotype. The rearrangement links TRBV28 to TRBJ1-2, with D unclear. Deletions cut 3 bases from V and 0 bases from J, with 14 bases between. Germline V gene data show CDR1 as MDHEN and CDR2 as SYDVKM. This CDR3 region has 16 residues. The CDR3 nucleotides are TGTGCCAGCAGTTTCCGCCTGTCGGATACTAACTATGGCTACACCTTC. This sequence encodes CASSFRLSDTNYGYTF.

At least ten counts were recorded for this clonotype. The V and J genes are TRBV10-3 and TRBJ2-7; 13 nucleotides agree with TRBD2. The CDR3 covers 14 residues. V shed 5 bases, J shed 13 bases, and the junction held 11 bases outside the gene matches. Germline loops: CDR1 ENHRY, CDR2 SYGVKD. This chain's CDR3 is CAISPTWTSGSTYF. Written as DNA, the CDR3 is TGTGCCATCAGTCCAACCTGGACTAGCGGGAGTACCTACTTC.

There are a few counts of this clonotype. The CDR3 coding sequence is TGTGCCAGCAGTTTAGAGGGCCGAAGCAATCAGCCCCAGCATTTT. It translates to CASSLEGRSNQPQHF. The chain recombines TRBV28 with TRBJ1-5; D not resolved. Per germline, CDR1 MDHEN and CDR2 SYDVKM. The CDR3 totals 15 residues. Deletions cut 2 bases from V and 1 base from J, with 9 bases between. The full variable domain, with the rest looked up from reference TRBV28 and TRBJ1-5, is DVKVTQSSRYLVKRTGEKVFLECVQDMDHENMFWYRQDPGLGLRLIYFSYDVKMKEKGDIPEGYSVSREKKERFSLILESASTNQTSMYLCASSLEGRSNQPQHFGDGTRLSIL.

The table lists this clonotype with many counts. This sequence joins TRBV7-9 and TRBJ1-2; D remains unclear. CDR1 and CDR2 (germline): SEHNR, FQNEAQ (reference sequence). This CDR3 has 14 amino acids. The V end lost 6 bases, the J end lost 1 base, and 12 bases lay between the germline ends. CDR3 DNA: TGTGCCAGCAGTTCCCCCGGGGTTAACTATGGCTACACCTTC. Its protein is CASSSPGVNYGYTF.

The table lists this clonotype with many counts. The junction departs from germline at one end; a sequencing error may be responsible. V usage is TRBV5-6 and J usage is TRBJ2-7, with D possibly being TRBD1 (5 bases). Germline-derived CDR1 and CDR2 are SGHDT and YYEEEE. The CDR3 runs to 12 residues. Here the CDR3 DNA reads TGTGCCAGCAGTTTGGGGCTAGGAGAGCAGTACTTC. It codes for CASSLGLGEQYF.

Many counts were recorded for this clonotype. V usage is TRBV3-1 and J usage is TRBJ1-2, with TRBD1 matching over 8 bases. The CDR3 extends over 16 amino acids. Germline V CDR1 and CDR2: LGHDT, YNNKEL (reference sequence). V shed 2 bases, J shed 4 bases, and the junction held 9 bases outside the gene matches. CDR3 nucleotides: TGTGCCAGCAGCCAAAGTCCGGGACAGGTCTTCTATGGCTACACCTTC. This sequence encodes CASSQSPGQVFYGYTF.

This clonotype was seen a handful of times. V and J are TRBV28 and TRBJ2-5; 9 bases line up with TRBD1. Losses at the gene ends were 3 bases for V and 2 bases for J; bases not matched to a gene: 7. CDR3 length: 16 residues. Germline V CDR1 and CDR2: MDHEN, SYDVKM. For the CDR3, the DNA is TGTGCCAGCAGTTTTGGGACAGGGTCTTCACAAGAGACCCAGTACTTC. Translated: CASSFGTGSSQETQYF.

The table lists this clonotype with many counts. The chain recombines TRBV11-2 with TRBJ2-5; D gene unclear. The CDR3 spans 11 residues. V shed 0 bases and J shed 13 bases, with 9 bases lying between them. Germline V gene data show CDR1 as SGHAT and CDR2 as FQNNGV. CDR3 in DNA: TGTGCCAGCAGCTTAGAAGTGGACGTGTACTTC. This codes for CASSLEVDVYF. Full variable domain (remainder filled in from reference TRBV11-2 and TRBJ2-5): EAGVAQSPRYKIIEKRQSVAFWCNPISGHATLYWYQQILGQGPKLLIQFQNNGVVDDSQLPKDRFSAERLKGVDSTLKIQPAKLEDSAVYLCASSLEVDVYFGPGTRLLVL.

This clonotype was seen at least ten times. This chain links TRBV7-9 with TRBJ1-1; unclear D gene. The V gene's germline CDR1 is SEHNR and CDR2 FQNEAQ (reference sequence). The CDR3 covers 13 residues. V was pared by 5 bases and J by 6 bases, with 13 bases between. CDR3 coding DNA: TGTGCCAGCAGCCCTACAGAAAGGGCTGAAGCTTTCTTT. Its protein is CASSPTERAEAFF.

About this clonotype itself: At one end, the junction sequence differs from germline, possibly due to a read error. The chain links TRBV20-1 to TRBJ2-7; unclear D gene. Germline CDR1 and CDR2: DFQATT and SNEGSKA (reference sequence). This CDR3 is 11 amino acids long. In DNA, the CDR3 is TGCAGTGCTAGAGATGATCCGACCCCACACTTC. Its translation: CSARDDPTPHF.

The sample holds many counts of this clonotype. This chain uses TRBV7-9 with TRBJ2-2; no clear D. The CDR3 length is 14 residues. Per germline, CDR1 SEHNR and CDR2 FQNEAQ (reference sequence). The V gene lost 4 bases and the J gene lost 3 bases, with 9 bases spanning the gap. The CDR3 spells CASSSRTYTGELFF. Written as DNA, the CDR3 is TGTGCCAGCAGCTCCCGGACCTACACCGGGGAGCTGTTTTTT.

V is TRBV7-3 and J is TRBJ2-1, with D perhaps matching TRBD2 (5 bases). This CDR3 region has 13 residues. Per germline, CDR1 SGHTA and CDR2 FQGTGA. V was pared by 1 base and J by 9 bases, with 10 bases between. CDR3 bases: TGTGCCAGCAGCTTAAAACCTCGGGGTGAGCAGTTCTTC. It is translated as CASSLKPRGEQFF.

V and J are TRBV2 and TRBJ2-5; D not certain. The V gene lost 10 bases and the J gene lost 4 bases, with 13 bases spanning the gap. The CDR3 runs 12 residues. The germline V gene has CDR1 SNHLY and CDR2 FYNNEI. For the CDR3, the DNA is TGTGCCAACGGATGGGGTGGAGAGACCCAGTACTTC. This codes for CANGWGGETQYF.